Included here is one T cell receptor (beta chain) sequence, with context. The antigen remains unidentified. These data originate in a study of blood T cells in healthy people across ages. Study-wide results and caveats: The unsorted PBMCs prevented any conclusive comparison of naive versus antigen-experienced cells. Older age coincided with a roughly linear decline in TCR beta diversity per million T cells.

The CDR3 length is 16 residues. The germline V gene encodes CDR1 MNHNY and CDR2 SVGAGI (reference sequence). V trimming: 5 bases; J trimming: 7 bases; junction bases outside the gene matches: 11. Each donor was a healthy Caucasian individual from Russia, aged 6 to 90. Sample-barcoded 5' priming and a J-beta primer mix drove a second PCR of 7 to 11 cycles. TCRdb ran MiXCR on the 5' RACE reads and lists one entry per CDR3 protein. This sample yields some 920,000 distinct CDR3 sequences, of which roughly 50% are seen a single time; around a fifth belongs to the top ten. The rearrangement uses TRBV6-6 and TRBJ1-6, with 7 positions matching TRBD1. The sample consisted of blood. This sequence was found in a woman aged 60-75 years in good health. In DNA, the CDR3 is TGTGCCAGCAGTGACCCTTTTCGGGACAGAAATTCACCCCTCCACTTT. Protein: CASSDPFRDRNSPLHF.